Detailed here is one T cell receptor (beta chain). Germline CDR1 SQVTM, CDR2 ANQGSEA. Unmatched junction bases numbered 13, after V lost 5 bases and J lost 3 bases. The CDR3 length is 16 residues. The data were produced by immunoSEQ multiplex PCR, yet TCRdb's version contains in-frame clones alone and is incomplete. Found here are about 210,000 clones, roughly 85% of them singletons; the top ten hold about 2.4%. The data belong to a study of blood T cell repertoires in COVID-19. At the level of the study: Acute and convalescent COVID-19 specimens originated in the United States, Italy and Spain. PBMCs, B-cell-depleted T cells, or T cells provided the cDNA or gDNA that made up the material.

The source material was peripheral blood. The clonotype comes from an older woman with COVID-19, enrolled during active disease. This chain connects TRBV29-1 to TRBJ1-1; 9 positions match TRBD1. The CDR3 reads CSVLVLPGQGDTEAFF. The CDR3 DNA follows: TGCAGCGTTTTAGTACTACCGGGACAGGGAGACACTGAAGCTTTCTTT.